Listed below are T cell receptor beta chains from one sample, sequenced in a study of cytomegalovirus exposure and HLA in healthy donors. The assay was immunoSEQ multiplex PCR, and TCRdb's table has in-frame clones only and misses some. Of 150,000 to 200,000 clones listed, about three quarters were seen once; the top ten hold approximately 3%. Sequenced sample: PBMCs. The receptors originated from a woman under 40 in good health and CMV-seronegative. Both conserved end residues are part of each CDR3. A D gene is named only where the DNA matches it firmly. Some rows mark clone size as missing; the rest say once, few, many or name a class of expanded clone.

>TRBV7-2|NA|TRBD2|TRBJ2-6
TGTGCCAGCAGCTTACGACTAGCGGGGAGCTCTGGGGCCAACGTCCTGACTTTC
CASSLRLAGSSGANVLTF
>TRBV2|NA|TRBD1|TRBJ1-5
TGTGCCAGCGACGTCGGACAGGGCGGCGGACAGCCCCAGCATTTT
CASDVGQGGGQPQHF
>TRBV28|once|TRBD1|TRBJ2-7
TGTGCCAGCACCCCGGACAGGGGGGGTTTGGAGCAGTACTTC
CASTPDRGGLEQYF
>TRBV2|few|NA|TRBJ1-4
TGTGCCAGCACTCCGTACAGGGCGGCTTTTGAAAAACTGTTTTTT
CASTPYRAAFEKLFF
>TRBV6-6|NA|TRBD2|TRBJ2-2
TGTGCCAGTCGGGCAGCGGGAGGGAACACCGGGGAGCTGTTTTTT
CASRAAGGNTGELFF
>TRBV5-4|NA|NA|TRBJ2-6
TGTGCCAGCAGCCCTACTTCTGGGGCCAACGTCCTGACTTTC
CASSPTSGANVLTF
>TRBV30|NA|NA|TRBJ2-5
TGTGCCTGGAGTTTTTCCGGGACTGGGGAGACCCAGTACTTC
CAWSFSGTGETQYF
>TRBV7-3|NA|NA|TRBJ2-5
TGTGCCAGCAGCTTAAGACACGGTGAGACCCAGTACTTC
CASSLRHGETQYF
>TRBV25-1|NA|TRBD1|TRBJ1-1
TGTGCCAACTTGCCGGGACAGAAGAACACTGAAGCTTTCTTT
CANLPGQKNTEAFF
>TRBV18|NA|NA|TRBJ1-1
TGTGCCAGCTCACCAAACGTCGGGGACACTGAAGCTTTCTTT
CASSPNVGDTEAFF
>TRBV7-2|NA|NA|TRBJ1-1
TGTGCCATTTCCCGCATCGGGGGCACTGAAGCTTTCTTT
CAISRIGGTEAFF
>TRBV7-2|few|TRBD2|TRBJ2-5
TGTGCCAGCAGCTCTATACGAGGACTAGCGGTGGAAGCAGAGACCCAGTACTTC
CASSSIRGLAVEAETQYF
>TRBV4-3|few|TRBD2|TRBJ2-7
TGCGCCAGCAGCCAAGGGTTTGGACTAGCCGGTAACGAGCAGTACTTC
CASSQGFGLAGNEQYF
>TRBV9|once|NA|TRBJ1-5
TGTGCCAGCAGCCCAGGCCCAGACGTCTCCAATCAGCCCCAGCATTTT
CASSPGPDVSNQPQHF
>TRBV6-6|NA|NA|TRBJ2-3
TGTGCCAGCAGTTATTCTGAGCCCACAGATACGCAGTATTTT
CASSYSEPTDTQYF
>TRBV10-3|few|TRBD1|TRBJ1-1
TGTGCCATCAGTTTGGGGGGCACAGGGGGCGGCACTGAAGCTTTCTTT
CAISLGGTGGGTEAFF
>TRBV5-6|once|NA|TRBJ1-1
TGTGCCAGCAGCTCCTTACAGGGTCAAGGCACTGAAGCTTTCTTT
CASSSLQGQGTEAFF
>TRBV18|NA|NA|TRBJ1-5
TGTGCCAGCTCACCGTGGCCCAATAATCAGCCCCAGCATTTT
CASSPWPNNQPQHF
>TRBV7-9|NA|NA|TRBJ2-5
TGTGCCAGCAGCCCGACTAGGGATCAAGAGACCCAGTACTTC
CASSPTRDQETQYF
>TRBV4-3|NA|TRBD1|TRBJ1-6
TGCGCCAGCAGCCCTAACCGACAGGGTTGGTATAATTCACCCCTCCACTTT
CASSPNRQGWYNSPLHF
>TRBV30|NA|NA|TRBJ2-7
TGTGCTCAACTGGACCGAGGGTCGGGCTCCTACGAGCAGTACTTC
CAQLDRGSGSYEQYF
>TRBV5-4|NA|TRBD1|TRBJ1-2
TGTGCCAGCAGCCCGGGACAGCGCAACTATGGCTACACCTTC
CASSPGQRNYGYTF